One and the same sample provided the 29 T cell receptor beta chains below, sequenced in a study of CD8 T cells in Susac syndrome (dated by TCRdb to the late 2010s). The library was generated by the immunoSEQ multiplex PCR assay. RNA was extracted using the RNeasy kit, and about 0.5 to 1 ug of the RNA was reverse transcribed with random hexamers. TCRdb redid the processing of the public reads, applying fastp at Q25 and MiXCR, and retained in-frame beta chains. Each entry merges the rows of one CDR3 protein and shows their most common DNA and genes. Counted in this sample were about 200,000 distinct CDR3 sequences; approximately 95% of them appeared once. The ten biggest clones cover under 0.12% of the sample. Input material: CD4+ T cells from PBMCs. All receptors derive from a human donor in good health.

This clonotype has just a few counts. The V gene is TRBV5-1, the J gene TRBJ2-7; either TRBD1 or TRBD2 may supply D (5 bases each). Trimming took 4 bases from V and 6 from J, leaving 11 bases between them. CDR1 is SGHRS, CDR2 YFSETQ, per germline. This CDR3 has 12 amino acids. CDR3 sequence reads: CASSQAGGEQYF. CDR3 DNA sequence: TGCGCCAGCAGCCAGGCTGGGGGCGAGCAGTACTTC.

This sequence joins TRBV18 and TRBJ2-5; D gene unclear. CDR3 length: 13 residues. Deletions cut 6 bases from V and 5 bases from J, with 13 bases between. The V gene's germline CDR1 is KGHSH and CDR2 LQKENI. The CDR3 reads CASSRTNPETQYF. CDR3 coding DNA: TGTGCCAGCTCTCGCACTAATCCGGAGACCCAGTACTTC. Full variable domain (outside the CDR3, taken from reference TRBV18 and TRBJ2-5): NAGVMQNPRHLVRRRGQEARLRCSPMKGHSHVYWYRQLPEEGLKFMVYLQKENIIDESGMPKERFSAEFPKEGPSILRIQQVVRGDSAAYFCASSRTNPETQYFGPGTRLLVL.

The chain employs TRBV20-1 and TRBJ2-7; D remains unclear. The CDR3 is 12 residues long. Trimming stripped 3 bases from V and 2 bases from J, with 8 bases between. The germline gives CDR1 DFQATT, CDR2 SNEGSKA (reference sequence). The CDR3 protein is CSASGLPYEQYF. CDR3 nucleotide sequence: TGCAGTGCTAGCGGGCTACCCTACGAGCAGTACTTC.

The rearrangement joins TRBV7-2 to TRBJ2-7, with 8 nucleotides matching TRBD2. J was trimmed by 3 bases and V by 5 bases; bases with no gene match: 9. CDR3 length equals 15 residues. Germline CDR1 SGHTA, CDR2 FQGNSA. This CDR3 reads CASSPREGGYYEQYF. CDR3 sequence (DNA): TGTGCCAGCAGCCCCCGGGAGGGGGGTTACTACGAGCAGTACTTC.

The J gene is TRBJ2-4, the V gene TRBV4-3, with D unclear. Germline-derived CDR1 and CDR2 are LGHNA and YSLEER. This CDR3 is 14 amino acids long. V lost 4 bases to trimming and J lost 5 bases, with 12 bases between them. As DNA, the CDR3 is TGCGCCAGCAGCCCTAAAGGGTGGCAAAACATTCAGTACTTC. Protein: CASSPKGWQNIQYF.

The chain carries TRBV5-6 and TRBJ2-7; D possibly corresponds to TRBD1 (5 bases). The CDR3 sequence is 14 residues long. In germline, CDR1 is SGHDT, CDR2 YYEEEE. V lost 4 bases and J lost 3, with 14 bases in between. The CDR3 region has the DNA TGTGCCAGCAGCCCTTACGACAGACACTACGAGCAGTACTTC. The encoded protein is CASSPYDRHYEQYF.

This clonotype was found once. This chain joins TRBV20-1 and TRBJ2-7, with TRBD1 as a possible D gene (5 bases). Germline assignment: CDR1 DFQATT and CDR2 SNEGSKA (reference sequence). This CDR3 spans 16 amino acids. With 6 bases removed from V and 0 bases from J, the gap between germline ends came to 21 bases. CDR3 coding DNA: TGCAGTGCCCAAGGTCCCGGACAACTTAACTCCTACGAGCAGTACGTC. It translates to CSAQGPGQLNSYEQYV.

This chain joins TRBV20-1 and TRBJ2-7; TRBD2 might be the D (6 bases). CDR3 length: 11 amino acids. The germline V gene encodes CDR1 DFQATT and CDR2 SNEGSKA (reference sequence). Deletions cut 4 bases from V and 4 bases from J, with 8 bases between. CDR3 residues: CSATSGYEQYV. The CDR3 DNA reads TGCAGTGCTACGAGCGGGTACGAGCAGTACGTC.

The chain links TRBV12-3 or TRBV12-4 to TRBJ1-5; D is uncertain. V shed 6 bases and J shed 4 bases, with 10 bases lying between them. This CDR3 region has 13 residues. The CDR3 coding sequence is TGTGCCAGCAGCCAACATCTTAATCAGCCCCAGCATTTT. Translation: CASSQHLNQPQHF.

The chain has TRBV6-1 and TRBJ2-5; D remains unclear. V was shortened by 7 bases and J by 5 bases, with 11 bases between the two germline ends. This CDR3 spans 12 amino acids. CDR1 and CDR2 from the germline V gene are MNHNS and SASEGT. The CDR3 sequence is CASTWGWETQYF. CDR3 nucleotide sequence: TGTGCCAGCACCTGGGGTTGGGAGACCCAGTACTTC.

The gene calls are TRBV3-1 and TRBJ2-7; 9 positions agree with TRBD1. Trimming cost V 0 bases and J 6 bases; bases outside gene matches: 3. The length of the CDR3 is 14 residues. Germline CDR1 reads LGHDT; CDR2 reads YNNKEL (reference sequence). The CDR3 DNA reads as TGTGCCAGCAGCCAAGATTTGACAGGGGGCGAGCAGTACTTC. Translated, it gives CASSQDLTGGEQYF.

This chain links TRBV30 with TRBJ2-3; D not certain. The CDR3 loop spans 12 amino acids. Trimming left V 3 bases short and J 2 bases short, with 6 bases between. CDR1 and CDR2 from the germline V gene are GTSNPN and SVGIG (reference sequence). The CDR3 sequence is CAWSPNTDTQYF. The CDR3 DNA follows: TGTGCCTGGAGCCCAAACACAGATACGCAGTATTTT.

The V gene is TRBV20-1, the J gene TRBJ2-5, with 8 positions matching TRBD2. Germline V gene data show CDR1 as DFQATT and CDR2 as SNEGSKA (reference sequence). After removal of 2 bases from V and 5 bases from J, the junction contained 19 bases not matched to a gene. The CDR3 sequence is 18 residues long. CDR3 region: CSARNYGRVRTSSETQYF. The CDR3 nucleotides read TGCAGTGCTAGAAATTACGGAAGAGTGAGGACTAGCTCCGAGACCCAGTACTTC.

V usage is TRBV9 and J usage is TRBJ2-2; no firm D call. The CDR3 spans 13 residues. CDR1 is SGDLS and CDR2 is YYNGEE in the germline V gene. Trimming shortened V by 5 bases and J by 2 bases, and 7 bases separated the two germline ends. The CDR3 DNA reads TGTGCCAGCAGGCCTGACAACACCGGGGAGCTGTTTTTT. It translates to CASRPDNTGELFF.

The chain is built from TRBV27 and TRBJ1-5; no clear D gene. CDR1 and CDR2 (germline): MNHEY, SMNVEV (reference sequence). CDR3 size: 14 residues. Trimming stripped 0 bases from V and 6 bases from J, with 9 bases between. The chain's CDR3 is CASSLSLNGQPQHF. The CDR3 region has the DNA TGTGCCAGCAGTTTATCCCTAAACGGTCAGCCCCAGCATTTT.

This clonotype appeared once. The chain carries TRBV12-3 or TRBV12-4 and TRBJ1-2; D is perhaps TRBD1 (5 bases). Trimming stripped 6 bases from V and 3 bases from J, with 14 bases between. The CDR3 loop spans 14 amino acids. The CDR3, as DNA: TGTGCCAGCAGCTTCCGGGCGGGGGACTATGGCTACACCTTC. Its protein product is CASSFRAGDYGYTF.

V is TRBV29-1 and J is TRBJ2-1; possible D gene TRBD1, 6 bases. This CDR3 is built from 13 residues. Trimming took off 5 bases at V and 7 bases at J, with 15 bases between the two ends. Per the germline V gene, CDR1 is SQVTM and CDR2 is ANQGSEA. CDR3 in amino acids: CSVSTGWGNEQFF. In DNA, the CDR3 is TGCAGCGTTAGCACAGGGTGGGGAAATGAGCAGTTCTTC.

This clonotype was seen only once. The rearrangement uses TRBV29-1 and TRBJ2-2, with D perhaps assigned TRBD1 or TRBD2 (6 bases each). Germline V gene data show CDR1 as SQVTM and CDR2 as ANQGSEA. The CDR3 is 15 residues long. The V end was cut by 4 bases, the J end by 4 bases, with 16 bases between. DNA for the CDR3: TGCAGCGTTGCAGTTCCGGGGGCTGGCACCGGGGAGCTGTTTTTT. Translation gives CSVAVPGAGTGELFF.

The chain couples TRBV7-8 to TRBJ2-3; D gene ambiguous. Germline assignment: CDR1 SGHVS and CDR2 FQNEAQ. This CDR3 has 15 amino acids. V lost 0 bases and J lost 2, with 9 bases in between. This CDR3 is CASSLANGPTDTQYF. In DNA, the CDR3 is TGTGCCAGCAGCTTAGCTAACGGGCCCACAGATACGCAGTATTTT.

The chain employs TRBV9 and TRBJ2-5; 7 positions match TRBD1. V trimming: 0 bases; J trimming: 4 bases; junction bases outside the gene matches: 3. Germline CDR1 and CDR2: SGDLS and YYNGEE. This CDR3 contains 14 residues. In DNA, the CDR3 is TGTGCCAGCAGCGTAGACAGGGGAGTAGAGACCCAGTACTTC. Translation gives CASSVDRGVETQYF.

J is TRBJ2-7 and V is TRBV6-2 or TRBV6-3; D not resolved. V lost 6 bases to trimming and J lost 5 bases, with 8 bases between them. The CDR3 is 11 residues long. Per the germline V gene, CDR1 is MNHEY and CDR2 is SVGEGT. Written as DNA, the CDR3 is TGTGCCAGCAGCCGAGAGGACGAGCAGTACTTC. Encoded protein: CASSREDEQYF.

CDR3 protein: CATSTGIASYEQYF. The CDR3 DNA is TGTGCCACCAGCACAGGGATCGCATCCTACGAGCAGTACTTC. The gene calls are TRBV15 and TRBJ2-7; tentative D call: TRBD1 (5 bases). Germline V lookup: CDR1 LNHNV, CDR2 YYDKDF (reference sequence). The CDR3 is 14 amino acids. V lost 4 bases and J 1 base, leaving 11 bases between the germline ends. The entire variable domain, with the rest obtained from reference TRBV15 and TRBJ2-7, is as follows: DAMVIQNPRYQVTQFGKPVTLSCSQTLNHNVMYWYQQKSSQAPKLLFHYYDKDFNNEADTPDNFQSRRPNTSFCFLDIRSPGLGDTAMYLCATSTGIASYEQYFGPGTRLTVT.

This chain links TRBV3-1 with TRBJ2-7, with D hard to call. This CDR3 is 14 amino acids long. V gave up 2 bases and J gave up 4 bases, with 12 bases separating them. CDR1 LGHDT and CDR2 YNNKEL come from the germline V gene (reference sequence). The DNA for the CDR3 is TGTGCCAGCAGCCAATGGTCGAAGGAATACGAGCAGTACTTC. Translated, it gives CASSQWSKEYEQYF.

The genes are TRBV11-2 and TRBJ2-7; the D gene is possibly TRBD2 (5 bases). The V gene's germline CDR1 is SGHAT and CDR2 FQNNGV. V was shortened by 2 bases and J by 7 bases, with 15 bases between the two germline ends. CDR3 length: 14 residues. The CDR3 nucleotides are TGTGCCAGCAGCTTATGGTCGGGAAAACGGGAGCAGTACGTC. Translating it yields CASSLWSGKREQYV.

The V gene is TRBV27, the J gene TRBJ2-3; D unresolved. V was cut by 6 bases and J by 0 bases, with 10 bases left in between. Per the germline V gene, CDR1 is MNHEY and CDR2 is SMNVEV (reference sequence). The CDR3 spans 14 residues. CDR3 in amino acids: CASRVTLSTDTQYF. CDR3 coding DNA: TGTGCCAGCAGAGTGACCCTCAGCACAGATACGCAGTATTTT.

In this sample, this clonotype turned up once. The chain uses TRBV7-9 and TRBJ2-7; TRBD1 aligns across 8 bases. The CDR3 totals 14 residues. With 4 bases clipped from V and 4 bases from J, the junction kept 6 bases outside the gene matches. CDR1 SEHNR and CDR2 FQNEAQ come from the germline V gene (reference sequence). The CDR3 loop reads CASSSATGEYEQYF. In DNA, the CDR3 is TGTGCCAGCAGCTCCGCGACAGGGGAATACGAGCAGTACTTC.

The CDR3 coding sequence is TGTGCCAGCAACCGAGCGGGGGAGCAAGAGACCCAGTACTTC. Encoded protein: CASNRAGEQETQYF. The genes are TRBV3-1 and TRBJ2-5; 8 positions agree with TRBD2. CDR3 length: 14 amino acids. The germline V gene has CDR1 LGHDT and CDR2 YNNKEL (reference sequence). The junction had 6 bases not matched to a gene; V was cut back by 7 bases and J by 2 bases.

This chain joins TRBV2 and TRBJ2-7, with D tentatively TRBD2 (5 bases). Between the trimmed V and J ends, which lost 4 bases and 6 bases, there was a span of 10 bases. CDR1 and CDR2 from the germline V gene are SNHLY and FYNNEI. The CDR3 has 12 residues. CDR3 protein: CASSGSRVEQYV. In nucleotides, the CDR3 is TGTGCCAGCAGTGGGTCGAGGGTCGAGCAGTACGTC.

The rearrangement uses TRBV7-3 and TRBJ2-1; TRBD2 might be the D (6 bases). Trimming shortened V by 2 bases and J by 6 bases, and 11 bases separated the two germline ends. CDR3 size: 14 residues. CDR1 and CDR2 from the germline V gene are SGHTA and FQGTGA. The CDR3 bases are TGTGCCAGCAGCTTACCGACTAGAACCAATGAGCAGTTCTTC. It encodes CASSLPTRTNEQFF.